One sample yielded the 16 T cell receptor beta chains listed below, sequenced in a study of response to subunit inactivated influenza vaccine. TCRdb re-called the RT-PCR reads with MiXCR, one entry per CDR3 protein. The sample contains more than 150,000 distinct CDR3 sequences, around 9% of which appear only once. The sequencing here drew on non-naive T cells sorted from PBMCs, taken on the day of vaccination. The source is a man between 50 and 59 years old who received an inactivated influenza vaccine.

The rearrangement joins TRBV20-1 to TRBJ1-3; D may be TRBD1 (5 bases). CDR1 and CDR2 (germline): DFQATT, SNEGSKA (reference sequence). There are 16 residues in the CDR3. V gave up 0 bases and J gave up 4 bases, with 16 bases separating them. CDR3 residues: CSARDSLKGSGNTIYF. As DNA, the CDR3 is TGCAGTGCTAGAGATAGCCTCAAGGGGTCAGGAAACACCATATATTTT.

The chain recombines TRBV6-5 with TRBJ1-1, with TRBD1 identical over 8 bases. After removal of 2 bases from V and 4 bases from J, the junction contained 9 bases not matched to a gene. CDR3 size: 16 residues. Germline CDR1 MNHEY, CDR2 SVGAGI. CDR3 protein: CASSYHRGLMGTEAFF. The CDR3 coding sequence is TGTGCCAGCAGTTACCACAGGGGGTTAATGGGCACTGAAGCTTTCTTT.

The gene calls are TRBV6-4 and TRBJ2-3; possibly TRBD2 for D (7 bases). V was clipped by 10 bases and J by 0 bases, with 14 bases between them. Per the germline V gene, CDR1 is MRHNA and CDR2 is SNTAGT. The CDR3 consists of 14 residues. The CDR3 DNA sequence: TGTGCCAAATGGGGGGGCCAAAGCACAGATACGCAGTATTTT. It yields the protein CAKWGGQSTDTQYF.

This clonotype came up many times. The V call is TRBV4-2, the J call TRBJ2-3; 11 bases line up with TRBD2. With 1 base clipped from V and 2 bases from J, the junction kept 8 bases outside the gene matches. This CDR3 comprises 18 residues. The germline V gene has CDR1 LGHNA and CDR2 YNFKEQ. CDR3 protein: CASSQGLGLAGNTDTQYF. CDR3 DNA sequence: TGTGCCAGCAGCCAAGGTCTCGGACTAGCGGGTAACACAGATACGCAGTATTTT.

This clonotype has just a few counts. The rearrangement uses TRBV28 and TRBJ2-1; a weak D match, TRBD1 (6 bases). This CDR3 contains 14 residues. V gave up 5 bases and J gave up 5 bases, with 13 bases separating them. Germline loops: CDR1 MDHEN, CDR2 SYDVKM. CDR3 sequence: CASSLGTIHNEQFF. CDR3 nucleotides: TGTGCCAGCAGTCTCGGGACAATTCACAATGAGCAGTTCTTC.

This clonotype was observed many times. In nucleotides, the CDR3 is TGTGCCACCAGCAACACCGGGACACCGGGTTGGGCCCAGCATTTT. This encodes CATSNTGTPGWAQHF. This chain joins TRBV15 and TRBJ1-5; D is possibly TRBD1 (6 bases). The V gene's germline CDR1 is LNHNV and CDR2 YYDKDF (reference sequence). The germline V and J ends were trimmed by 4 bases and 11 bases, with 21 bases remaining between them. The CDR3 extends over 15 amino acids.

This clonotype was counted at least ten times. The gene calls are TRBV20-1 and TRBJ2-4, with a weak D call TRBD2 (6 bases). Germline V gene lookup returns CDR1 DFQATT and CDR2 SNEGSKA (reference sequence). This CDR3 is built from 14 residues. V was trimmed by 3 bases and J by 7 bases, leaving 16 bases between them. CDR3 in amino acids: CSASTGGVRNIQYF. DNA for the CDR3: TGCAGTGCTAGTACCGGCGGGGTTAGGAACATTCAGTACTTC.

The genes are TRBV5-1 and TRBJ1-1; no clear D gene. The CDR3 has 14 amino acids. In germline, CDR1 is SGHRS, CDR2 YFSETQ. Trimming removed 4 bases from V and 0 bases from J, with 10 bases in between. CDR3 sequence: CASSLSGLNTEAFF. The CDR3, as DNA: TGCGCCAGCAGCCTGTCGGGGTTGAACACTGAAGCTTTCTTT.

This clonotype has ten or more counts. J is TRBJ2-2 and V is TRBV10-2; TRBD2 agrees at 11 bases. The trim removed 6 bases at V and 3 bases at J, leaving 21 bases unmatched. The length of the CDR3 is 21 residues. Germline CDR1 WSHSY, CDR2 SAAADI. The CDR3 sequence is CASSPRLPGLAAGWDTGELFF. As DNA, the CDR3 is TGCGCCAGCAGCCCACGCCTACCGGGACTAGCGGCAGGATGGGACACCGGGGAGCTGTTTTTT.

The chain uses TRBV4-3 and TRBJ2-3; D tentatively reads TRBD1 or TRBD2 (6 bases each). There are 16 residues in the CDR3. V dropped 3 bases and J dropped 4 bases, with 17 bases sitting between them. The germline V gene has CDR1 LGHNA and CDR2 YSLEER. CDR3 amino acids: CASSQYAQGLPDTQYF. The CDR3 region has the DNA TGCGCCAGCAGCCAGTACGCACAGGGACTTCCAGATACGCAGTATTTT.

This clonotype was detected only a few times. CDR3 DNA sequence: TGTGCCATCAGTGACAACGTTCGGCGCCCGTCCTACAATGAGCAGTTCTTC. The encoded protein is CAISDNVRRPSYNEQFF. The rearrangement links TRBV10-3 to TRBJ2-1, with no clear D. Germline V gene lookup returns CDR1 ENHRY and CDR2 SYGVKD. V gave up 3 bases and J gave up 1 base, with 16 bases separating them. The CDR3 spans 17 residues.

This chain connects TRBV20-1 to TRBJ1-2, with D unclear. The length of the CDR3 is 13 residues. Germline V lookup: CDR1 DFQATT, CDR2 SNEGSKA (reference sequence). V dropped 5 bases and J dropped 2 bases, with 12 bases sitting between them. The CDR3 coding sequence is TGCAGTGCTCCCGGGTCCTTAAACTATGGCTACACCTTC. Its protein product is CSAPGSLNYGYTF.

This chain joins TRBV7-9 and TRBJ2-2, with D perhaps matching TRBD2 (5 bases). In germline, CDR1 is SEHNR, CDR2 FQNEAQ (reference sequence). The CDR3 has 15 residues. V lost 5 bases and J lost 3, with 13 bases in between. CDR3 sequence (DNA): TGTGCCAGCAGCCCTAGCACTATTTACACCGGGGAGCTGTTTTTT. Its translation: CASSPSTIYTGELFF.

This clonotype has at least ten counts. The V gene is TRBV29-1, the J gene TRBJ2-1; 8 bases fit TRBD1. Losses at the gene ends were 3 bases for V and 6 bases for J; bases not matched to a gene: 7. This CDR3 has 14 amino acids. Germline CDR1 reads SQVTM; CDR2 reads ANQGSEA. The CDR3 bases are TGCAGCGTTGATTTCAGGGGGCGTCCCAATGAGCAGTTCTTC. It encodes CSVDFRGRPNEQFF.

This clonotype was observed a handful of times. This chain links TRBV5-5 with TRBJ2-5; no clear D gene. The V gene lost 0 bases and the J gene lost 4 bases, with 10 bases spanning the gap. Germline V gene sequence: CDR1 SGHKS, CDR2 YYEKEE (reference sequence). The CDR3 is made up of 14 amino acids. CDR3 sequence reads: CASSLVETGETQYF. CDR3 nucleotides: TGTGCCAGCAGCTTGGTTGAGACGGGAGAGACCCAGTACTTC. The complete variable domain, with remaining parts taken from reference TRBV5-5 and TRBJ2-5, reads DAGVTQSPTHLIKTRGQQVTLRCSPISGHKSVSWYQQVLGQGPQFIFQYYEKEERGRGNFPDRFSARQFPNYSSELNVNALLLGDSALYLCASSLVETGETQYFGPGTRLLVL.

J is TRBJ2-1 and V is TRBV4-1; D unresolved. V lost 4 bases and J 3 bases, leaving 7 bases between the germline ends. This CDR3 comprises 13 residues. The germline CDR1 and CDR2 sequences are MGHRA and YSYEKL. This CDR3 reads CASSRRFYNEQFF. CDR3 nucleotides: TGCGCCAGCAGCCGCCGTTTCTACAATGAGCAGTTCTTC.